This T cell receptor beta chain is from a study of response to subunit inactivated influenza vaccine. The CDR3 covers 14 residues. Germline V gene sequence: CDR1 MDHEN, CDR2 SYDVKM. Losses at the gene ends were 8 bases for V and 2 bases for J; bases not matched to a gene: 4. TCRdb processed the RT-PCR reads anew with MiXCR; each CDR3 protein has one entry. The sample lists about 540,000 distinct CDR3 sequences, approximately 24% seen once, with about 2.8% in the top ten. These data also featured in a second study, about T cells expressing NK-cell markers. From that study: The authors generated TCR beta cDNA through 5'RACE template switching with UMIs. With respect to HCMV, most of the eight sequenced donors were seropositive, and one was seronegative. Topping the CD3+CD56-NKG2C+ fraction as well were these clonotypes, in several donors.

The sequence was obtained from a man aged 50-60 years who received an inactivated influenza vaccine. The material sequenced was CD4+ T cells sorted from PBMCs, taken about 13 days after vaccination. J is TRBJ2-5 and V is TRBV28; 11 positions match TRBD1. The CDR3 region is CASGQGARQETQYF. The CDR3 nucleotides are TGTGCCAGCGGACAGGGGGCACGACAAGAGACCCAGTACTTC.